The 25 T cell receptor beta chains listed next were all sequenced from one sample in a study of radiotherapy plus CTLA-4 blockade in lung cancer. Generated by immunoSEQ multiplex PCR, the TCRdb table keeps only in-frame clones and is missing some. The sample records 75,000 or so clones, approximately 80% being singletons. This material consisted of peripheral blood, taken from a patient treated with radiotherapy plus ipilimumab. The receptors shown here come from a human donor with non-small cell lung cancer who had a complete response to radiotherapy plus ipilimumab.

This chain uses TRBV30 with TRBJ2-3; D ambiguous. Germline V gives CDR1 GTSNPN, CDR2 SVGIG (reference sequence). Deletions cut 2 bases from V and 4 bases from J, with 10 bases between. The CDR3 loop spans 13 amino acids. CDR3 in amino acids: CAWSMGLPDTQYF. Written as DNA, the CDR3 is TGTGCCTGGAGTATGGGCCTTCCAGATACGCAGTATTTT.

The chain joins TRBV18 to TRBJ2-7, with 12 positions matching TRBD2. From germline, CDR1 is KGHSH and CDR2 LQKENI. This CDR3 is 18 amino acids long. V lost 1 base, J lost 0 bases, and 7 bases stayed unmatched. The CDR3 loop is CASSPLPSGGATSYEQYF. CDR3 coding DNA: TGTGCCAGCTCACCACTGCCTAGCGGGGGGGCGACCTCCTACGAGCAGTACTTC.

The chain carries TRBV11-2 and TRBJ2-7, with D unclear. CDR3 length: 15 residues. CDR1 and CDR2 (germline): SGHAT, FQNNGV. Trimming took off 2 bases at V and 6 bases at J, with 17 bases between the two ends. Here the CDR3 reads CASSLPTGVVGEQYF. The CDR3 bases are TGTGCCAGCAGCTTACCTACTGGGGTAGTCGGCGAGCAGTACTTC.

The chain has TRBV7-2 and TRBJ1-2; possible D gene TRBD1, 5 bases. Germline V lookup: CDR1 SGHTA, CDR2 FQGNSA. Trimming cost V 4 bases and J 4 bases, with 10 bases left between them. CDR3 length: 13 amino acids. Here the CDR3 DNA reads TGTGCCAGCAGCTCCCGGGACGGCTATGGCTACACCTTC. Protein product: CASSSRDGYGYTF.

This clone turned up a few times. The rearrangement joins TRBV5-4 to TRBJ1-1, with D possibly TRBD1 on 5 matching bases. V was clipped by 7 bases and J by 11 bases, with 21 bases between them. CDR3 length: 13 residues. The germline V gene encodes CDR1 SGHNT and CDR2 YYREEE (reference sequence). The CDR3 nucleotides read TGTGCCAGCCAACGGGACGAAGAGATCGGGGCTTTCTTT. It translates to CASQRDEEIGAFF.

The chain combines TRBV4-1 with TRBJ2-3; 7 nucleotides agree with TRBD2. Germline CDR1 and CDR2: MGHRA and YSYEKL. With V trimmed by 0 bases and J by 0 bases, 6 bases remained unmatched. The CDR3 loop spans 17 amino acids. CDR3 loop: CASSQDRSSGSTDTQYF. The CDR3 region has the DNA TGCGCCAGCAGCCAAGATCGTTCTAGCGGTAGCACAGATACGCAGTATTTT.

The DNA of the CDR3 is TGTGCCAGCATTAACTGGGGGGTAGGGTCCTACGAGCAGTACGTC. Translated, it gives CASINWGVGSYEQYV. V usage is TRBV6-1 and J usage is TRBJ2-7; D possibly corresponds to TRBD2 (6 bases). With 7 bases removed from V and 1 base from J, the gap between germline ends came to 17 bases. The CDR3 length is 15 residues. Germline values: CDR1 MNHNS, CDR2 SASEGT.

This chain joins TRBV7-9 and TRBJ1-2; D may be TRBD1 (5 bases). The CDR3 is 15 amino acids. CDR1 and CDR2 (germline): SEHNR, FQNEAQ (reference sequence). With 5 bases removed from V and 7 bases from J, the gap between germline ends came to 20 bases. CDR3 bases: TGTGCCAGCAGCACACCCGGGGCGGGGGTACTTGGCTACACCTTC. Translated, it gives CASSTPGAGVLGYTF.

CDR3 in DNA: TGTGCCAGCAGTGAAAAGTCCCCCCACAGTTACGAGCAGTACTTC. This encodes CASSEKSPHSYEQYF. This chain joins TRBV2 and TRBJ2-5, with D uncertain. The DNA matches TRBJ2-7 better at its end, which makes the J call doubtful. The germline gives CDR1 SNHLY, CDR2 FYNNEI. There are 15 residues in the CDR3.

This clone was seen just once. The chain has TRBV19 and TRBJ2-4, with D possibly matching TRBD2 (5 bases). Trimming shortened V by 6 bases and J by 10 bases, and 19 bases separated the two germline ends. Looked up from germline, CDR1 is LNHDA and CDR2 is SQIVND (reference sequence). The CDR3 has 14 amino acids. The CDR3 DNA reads TGTGCCAGTAGCCCCATTTCACGGGAAAGAATTCAGTACTTC. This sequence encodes CASSPISRERIQYF. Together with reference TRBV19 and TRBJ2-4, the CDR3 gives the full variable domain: DGGITQSPKYLFRKEGQNVTLSCEQNLNHDAMYWYRQDPGQGLRLIYYSQIVNDFQKGDIAEGYSVSREKKESFPLTVTSAQKNPTAFYLCASSPISRERIQYFGAGTRLSVL.

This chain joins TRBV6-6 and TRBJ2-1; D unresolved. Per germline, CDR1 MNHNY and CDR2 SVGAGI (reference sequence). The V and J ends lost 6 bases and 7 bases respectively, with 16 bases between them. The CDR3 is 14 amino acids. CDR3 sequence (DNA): TGTGCCAGCAGCCTTCCGGTGACACTGAATGAGCAGTTCTTC. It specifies CASSLPVTLNEQFF.

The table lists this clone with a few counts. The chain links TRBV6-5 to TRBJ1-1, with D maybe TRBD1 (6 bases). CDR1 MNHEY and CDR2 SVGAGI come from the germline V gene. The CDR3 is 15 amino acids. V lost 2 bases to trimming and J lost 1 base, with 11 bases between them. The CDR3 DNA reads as TGTGCCAGCAGTTACCTGGGACAAACGAACACTGAAGCTTTCTTT. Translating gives CASSYLGQTNTEAFF.

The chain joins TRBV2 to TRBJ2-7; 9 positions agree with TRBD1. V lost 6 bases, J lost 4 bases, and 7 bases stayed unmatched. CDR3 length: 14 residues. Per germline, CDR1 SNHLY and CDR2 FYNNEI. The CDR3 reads CASRFTGGAYEQYF. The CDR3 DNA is TGTGCCAGCAGGTTTACAGGGGGCGCGTACGAGCAGTACTTC.

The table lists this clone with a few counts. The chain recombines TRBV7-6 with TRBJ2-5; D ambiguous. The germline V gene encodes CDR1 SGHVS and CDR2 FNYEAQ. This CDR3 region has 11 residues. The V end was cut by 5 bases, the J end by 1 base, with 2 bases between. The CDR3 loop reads CASSAQETQYF. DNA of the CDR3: TGTGCCAGCAGCGCCCAAGAGACCCAGTACTTC. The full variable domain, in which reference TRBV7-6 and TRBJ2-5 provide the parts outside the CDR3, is GAGVSQSPRYKVTKRGQDVALRCDPISGHVSLYWYRQALGQGPEFLTYFNYEAQQDKSGLPNDRFSAERPEGSISTLTIQRTEQRDSAMYRCASSAQETQYFGPGTRLLVL.

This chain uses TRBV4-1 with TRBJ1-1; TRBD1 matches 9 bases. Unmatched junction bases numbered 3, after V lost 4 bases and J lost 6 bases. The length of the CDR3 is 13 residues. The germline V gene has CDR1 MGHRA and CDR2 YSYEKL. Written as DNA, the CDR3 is TGCGCCAGCAGCCCCCGGACAGGGGCTGAAGCTTTCTTT. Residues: CASSPRTGAEAFF.

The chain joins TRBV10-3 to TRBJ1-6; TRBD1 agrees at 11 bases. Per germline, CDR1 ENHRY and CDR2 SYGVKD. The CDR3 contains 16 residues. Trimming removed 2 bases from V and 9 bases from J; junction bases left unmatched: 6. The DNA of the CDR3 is TGTGCCATCAGTGAGGGACCCGGGACAGGGGGTTCACCCCTCCACTTT. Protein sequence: CAISEGPGTGGSPLHF.

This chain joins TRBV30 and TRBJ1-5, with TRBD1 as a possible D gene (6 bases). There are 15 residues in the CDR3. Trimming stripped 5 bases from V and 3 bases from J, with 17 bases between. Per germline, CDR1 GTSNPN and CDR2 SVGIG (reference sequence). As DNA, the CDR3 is TGTGCCTGGGCAAAAACAGGGTATAACAATCAGCCCCAGCATTTT. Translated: CAWAKTGYNNQPQHF.

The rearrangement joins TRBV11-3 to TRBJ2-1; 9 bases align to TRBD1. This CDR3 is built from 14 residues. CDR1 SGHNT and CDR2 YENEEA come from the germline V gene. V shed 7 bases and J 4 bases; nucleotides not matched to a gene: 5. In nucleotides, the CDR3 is TGTGCCAGCACCGGGACAGGGTCATACAATGAGCAGTTCTTC. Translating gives CASTGTGSYNEQFF.

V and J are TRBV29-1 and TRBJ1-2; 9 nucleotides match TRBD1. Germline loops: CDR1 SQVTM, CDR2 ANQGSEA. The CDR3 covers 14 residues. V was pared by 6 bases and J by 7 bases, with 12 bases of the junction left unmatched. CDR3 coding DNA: TGCAGCGTCGAAACCGGGACAGGGACGGCTGGCTACACCTTC. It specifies CSVETGTGTAGYTF.

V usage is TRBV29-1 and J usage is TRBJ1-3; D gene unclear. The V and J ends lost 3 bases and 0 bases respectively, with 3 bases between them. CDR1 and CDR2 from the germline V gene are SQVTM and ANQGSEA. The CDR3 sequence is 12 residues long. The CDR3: CSVEGSGNTIYF. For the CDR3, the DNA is TGCAGCGTTGAGGGCTCTGGAAACACCATATATTTT.

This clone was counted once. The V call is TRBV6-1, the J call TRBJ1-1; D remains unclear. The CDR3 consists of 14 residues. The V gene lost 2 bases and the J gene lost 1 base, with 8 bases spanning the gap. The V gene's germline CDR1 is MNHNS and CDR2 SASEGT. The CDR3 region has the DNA TGTGCCAGCAGTGAACGGCGGAAGAACACTGAAGCTTTCTTT. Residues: CASSERRKNTEAFF.

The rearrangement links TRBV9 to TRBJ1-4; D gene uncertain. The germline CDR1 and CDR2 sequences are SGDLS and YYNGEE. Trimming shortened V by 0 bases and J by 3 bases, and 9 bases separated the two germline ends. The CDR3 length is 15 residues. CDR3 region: CASSVAGGPNEKLFF. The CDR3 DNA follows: TGTGCCAGCAGCGTAGCTGGCGGACCTAATGAAAAACTGTTTTTT.

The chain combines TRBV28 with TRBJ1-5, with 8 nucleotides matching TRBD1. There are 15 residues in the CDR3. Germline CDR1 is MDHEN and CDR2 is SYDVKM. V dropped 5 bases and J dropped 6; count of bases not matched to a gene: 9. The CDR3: CASSPIDRGFQPQHF. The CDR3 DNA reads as TGTGCCAGCAGTCCCATAGACAGGGGATTTCAGCCCCAGCATTTT.

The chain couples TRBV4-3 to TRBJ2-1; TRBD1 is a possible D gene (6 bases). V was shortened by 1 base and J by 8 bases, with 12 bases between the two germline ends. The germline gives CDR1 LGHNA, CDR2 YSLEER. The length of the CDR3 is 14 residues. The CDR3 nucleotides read TGCGCCAGCAGCCAAGTCGCAAGGGGGTATGAGCAGTTCTTC. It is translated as CASSQVARGYEQFF.

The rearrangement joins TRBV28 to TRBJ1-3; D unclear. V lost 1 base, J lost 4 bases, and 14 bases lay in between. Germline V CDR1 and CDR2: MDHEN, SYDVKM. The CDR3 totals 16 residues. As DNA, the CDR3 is TGTGCCAGCAGTTTATCCCGGAAAGGGTCGGGAAACACCATATATTTT. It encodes CASSLSRKGSGNTIYF.